This TCR beta chain comes out of a study of blood T cell repertoires in COVID-19. Study background: The United States, Italy and Spain supplied acute and convalescent COVID-19 samples.

In the original processing: Amplification of reference gene primers provided the estimated nucleated cell counts. Repertoires were generated with immunoSEQ multiplex PCR, while TCRdb's copy carries only in-frame clones and drops some. The D gene and trimming were derived from the DNA, and the V and J assignments and clone size from that table. The sample holds about 59,000 clones; around 82% are singletons and the top ten take about 7.1%. This CDR3 comprises 17 residues. CDR1 and CDR2 (germline): LNHDA, SQIVND (reference sequence). V lost 1 base and J lost 7, with 20 bases in between. Sequencing was carried out using peripheral blood. The rearrangement uses TRBV19 and TRBJ1-5; possible D gene TRBD1, 6 bases. This TCR came from a man aged 60 to 69 with acute or convalescent COVID-19. The CDR3 spells CASSIVGSSRGEQPQHF. DNA for the CDR3: TGTGCCAGTAGTATAGTGGGTTCAAGCAGGGGCGAACAGCCCCAGCATTTT.